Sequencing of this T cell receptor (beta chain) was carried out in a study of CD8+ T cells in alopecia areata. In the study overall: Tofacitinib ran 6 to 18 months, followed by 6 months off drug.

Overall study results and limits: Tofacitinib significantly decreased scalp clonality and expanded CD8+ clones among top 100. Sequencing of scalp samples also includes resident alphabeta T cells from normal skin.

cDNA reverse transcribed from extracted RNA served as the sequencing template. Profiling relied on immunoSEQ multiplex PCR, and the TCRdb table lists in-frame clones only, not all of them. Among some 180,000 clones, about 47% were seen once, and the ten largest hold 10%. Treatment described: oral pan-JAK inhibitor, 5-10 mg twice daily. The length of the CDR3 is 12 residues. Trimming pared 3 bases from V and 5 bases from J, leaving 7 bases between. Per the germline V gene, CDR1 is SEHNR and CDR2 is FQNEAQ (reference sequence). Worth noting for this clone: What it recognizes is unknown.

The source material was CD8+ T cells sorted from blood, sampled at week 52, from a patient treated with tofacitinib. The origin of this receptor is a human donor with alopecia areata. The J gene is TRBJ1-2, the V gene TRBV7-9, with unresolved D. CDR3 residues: CASSLMNYGYTF. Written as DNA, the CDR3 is TGTGCCAGCAGCTTGATGAATTATGGCTACACCTTC.